This TCR beta chain is drawn from a study of control samples from healthy donors and cancer patients. In this sample, this clone turned up a few times. CDR1 is SGHTA, CDR2 FQGNSA, per germline. The V gene end was trimmed by 4 bases and the J gene end by 14 bases; junction bases not matched to a gene: 11. This CDR3 has 14 residues. Generated by immunoSEQ multiplex PCR, the TCRdb table keeps only in-frame clones and is missing some. The sample shows roughly 24,000 clones, approximately 85% of them seen only once. This TCR derives from a man aged 55 to 70 with colorectal cancer. The chain recombines TRBV7-2 with TRBJ1-6; 7 positions agree with TRBD1. The sample comprised PBMCs. The CDR3 spells CASSSVQWDSSLHF. In nucleotides, the CDR3 is TGTGCCAGCAGCTCCGTCCAATGGGACAGTTCCCTCCACTTT.